This TCR beta chain is drawn from a study of blood T cell repertoires in COVID-19. Background on the study: Acute-phase and convalescent COVID-19 samples originated in the United States, Italy and Spain.

Germline V lookup: CDR1 LGHDT, CDR2 YNNKEL (reference sequence). The CDR3 spans 14 residues. Trimming took off 1 base at V and 4 bases at J, with 10 bases between the two ends. In the original analysis: Estimation of nucleated cell counts relied on the amplification of reference gene primers. The method was immunoSEQ multiplex PCR; TCRdb's version includes in-frame clones alone and lacks a portion of them. The V and J calls and clone size are taken from that table; D and trimming were inferred from the DNA. The table includes hundreds of thousands of clones, about 86% detected once. Sequencing used peripheral blood. The clonotype was recovered from a woman in her seventies with COVID-19, enrolled during active disease. This chain links TRBV3-1 (or the pseudogene TRBV3-2) with TRBJ2-5; a possible D gene is TRBD2 (5 bases). CDR3: CASSQGTGLETQYF. CDR3 DNA: TGTGCCAGCAGCCAAGGGACTGGATTAGAGACCCAGTACTTC.